Sequencing of this T cell receptor beta chain was carried out in a study of vaccination effects on CD4 cells after COVID-19. Study outcomes and limitations: Clones induced by infection and by vaccine showed marked clonal contraction late after vaccination.

The CDR3 covers 17 residues. The germline CDR1 and CDR2 sequences are SEHNR and FQNEAQ (reference sequence). The V and J ends lost 4 bases and 2 bases, in that order; junction bases with no gene match: 8. A word on this clone: The antigen is not known.

In the ViraFEST assay, antigen-specific CD4+ clonotypes were identified by expansion after peptide-pool stimulation. Culture lasted 10 days before CD4+ T cell isolation. This person caught SARS-CoV-2 sometime from March to December 2020, and PCR testing confirmed the infection. This table comes from immunoSEQ multiplex PCR, and its TCRdb copy is limited to in-frame clones, with some not included. The profile shows roughly 45,000 clones, about 68% of them singletons. The sequence derives from a human donor who had a prior SARS-CoV-2 infection. The rearrangement uses TRBV7-9 and TRBJ1-4; TRBD1 matches at 9 bases. Sequences were derived from CD4+ T cells from PBMCs cultured with a peptide pool, sampled before COVID-19 vaccination. CDR3 in amino acids: CASSSSRDRETNEKLFF. The CDR3 DNA sequence: TGTGCCAGCAGCTCGTCCCGGGACAGGGAGACTAATGAAAAACTGTTTTTT.